The entry below describes one TCR beta chain. These data are taken from a study of blood T cell repertoires in COVID-19. Some clones are missing from TCRdb's copy, which holds only in-frame ones; the method was immunoSEQ multiplex PCR. Of a few hundred thousand clones listed, about nine tenths are singletons. V trimming: 5 bases; J trimming: 4 bases; junction bases outside the gene matches: 7. Germline V CDR1 and CDR2: MNHEY, SMNVEV (reference sequence). The CDR3 is made up of 15 amino acids. Sequenced sample: PBMCs or T cells enriched from blood (not recorded which). This chain links TRBV27 with TRBJ1-5; 8 bases are shared with TRBD1. The sequence was obtained from a woman aged 18-35 years who had recovered from COVID-19. The CDR3 DNA reads TGTGCCAGCAGTCATCAGGGGGCGCCTAATCAGCCCCAGCATTTT. It yields the protein CASSHQGAPNQPQHF.